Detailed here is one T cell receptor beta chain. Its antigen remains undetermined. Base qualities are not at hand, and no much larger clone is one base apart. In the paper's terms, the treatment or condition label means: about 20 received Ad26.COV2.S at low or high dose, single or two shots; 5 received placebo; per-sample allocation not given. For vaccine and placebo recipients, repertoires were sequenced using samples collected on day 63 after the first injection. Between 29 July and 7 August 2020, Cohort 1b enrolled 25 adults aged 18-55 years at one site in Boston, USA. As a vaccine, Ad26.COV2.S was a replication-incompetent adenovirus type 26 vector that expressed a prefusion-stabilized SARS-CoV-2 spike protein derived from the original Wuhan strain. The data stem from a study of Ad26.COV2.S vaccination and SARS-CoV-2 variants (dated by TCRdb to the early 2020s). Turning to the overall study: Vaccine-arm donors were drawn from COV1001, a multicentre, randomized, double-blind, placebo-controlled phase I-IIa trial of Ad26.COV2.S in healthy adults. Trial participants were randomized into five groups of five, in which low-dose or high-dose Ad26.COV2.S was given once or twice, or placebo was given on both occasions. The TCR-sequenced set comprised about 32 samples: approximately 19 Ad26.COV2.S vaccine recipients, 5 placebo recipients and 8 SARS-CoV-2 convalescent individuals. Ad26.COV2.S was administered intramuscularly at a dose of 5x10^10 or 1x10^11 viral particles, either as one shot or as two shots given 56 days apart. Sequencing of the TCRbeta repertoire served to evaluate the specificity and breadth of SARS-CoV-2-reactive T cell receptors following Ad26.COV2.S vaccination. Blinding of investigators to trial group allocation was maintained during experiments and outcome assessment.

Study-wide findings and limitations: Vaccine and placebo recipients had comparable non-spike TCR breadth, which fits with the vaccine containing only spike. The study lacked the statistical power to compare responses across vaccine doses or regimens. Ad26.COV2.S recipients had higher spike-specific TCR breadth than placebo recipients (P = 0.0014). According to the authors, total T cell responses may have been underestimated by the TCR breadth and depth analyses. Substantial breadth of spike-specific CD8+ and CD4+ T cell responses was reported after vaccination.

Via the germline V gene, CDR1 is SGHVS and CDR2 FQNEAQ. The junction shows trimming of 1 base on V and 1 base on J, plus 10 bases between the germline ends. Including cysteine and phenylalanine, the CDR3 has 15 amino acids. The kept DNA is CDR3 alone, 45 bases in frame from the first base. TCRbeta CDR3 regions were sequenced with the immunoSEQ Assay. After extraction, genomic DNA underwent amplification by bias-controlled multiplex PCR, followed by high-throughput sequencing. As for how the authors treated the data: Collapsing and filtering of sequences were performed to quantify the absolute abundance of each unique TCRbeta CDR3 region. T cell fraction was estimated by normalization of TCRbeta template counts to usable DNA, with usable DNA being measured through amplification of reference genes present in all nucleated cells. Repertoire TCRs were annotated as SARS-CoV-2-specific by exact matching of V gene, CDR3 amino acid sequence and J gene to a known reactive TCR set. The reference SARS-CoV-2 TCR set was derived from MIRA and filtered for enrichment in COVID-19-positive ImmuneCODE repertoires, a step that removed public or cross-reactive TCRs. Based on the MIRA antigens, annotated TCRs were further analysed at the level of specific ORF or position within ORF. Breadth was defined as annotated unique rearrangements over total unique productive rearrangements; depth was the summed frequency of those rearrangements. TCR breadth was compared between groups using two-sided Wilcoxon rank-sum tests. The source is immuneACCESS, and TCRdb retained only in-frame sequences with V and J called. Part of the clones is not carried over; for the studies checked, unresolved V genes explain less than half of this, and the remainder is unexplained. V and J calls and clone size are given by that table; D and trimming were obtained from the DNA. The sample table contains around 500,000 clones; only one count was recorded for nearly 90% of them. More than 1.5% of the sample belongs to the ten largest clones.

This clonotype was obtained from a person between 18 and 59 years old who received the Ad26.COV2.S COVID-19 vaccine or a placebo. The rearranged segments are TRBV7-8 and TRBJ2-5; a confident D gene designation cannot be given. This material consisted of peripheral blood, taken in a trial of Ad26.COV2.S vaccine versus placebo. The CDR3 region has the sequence CASSLDRLSQETQYF. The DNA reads TGTGCCAGCAGCTTAGACAGACTGAGCCAAGAGACCCAGTACTTC.